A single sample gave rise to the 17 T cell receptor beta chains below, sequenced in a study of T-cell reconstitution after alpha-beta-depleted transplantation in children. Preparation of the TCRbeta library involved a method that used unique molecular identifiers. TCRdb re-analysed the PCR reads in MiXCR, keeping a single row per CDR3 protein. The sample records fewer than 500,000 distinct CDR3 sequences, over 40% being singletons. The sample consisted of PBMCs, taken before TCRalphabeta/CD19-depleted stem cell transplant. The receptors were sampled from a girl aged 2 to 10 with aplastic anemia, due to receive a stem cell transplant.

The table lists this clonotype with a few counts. CDR3 in amino acids: CASSQTGEVSYNEQFF. The CDR3 DNA is TGTGCCAGCAGCCAGACAGGGGAGGTATCCTACAATGAGCAGTTCTTC. V is TRBV7-6 and J is TRBJ2-1; 8 bases map to TRBD1. The CDR3 contains 16 residues. Per the germline V gene, CDR1 is SGHVS and CDR2 is FNYEAQ. V trimming: 5 bases; J trimming: 1 base; junction bases outside the gene matches: 7. The complete variable domain, with remaining parts taken from reference TRBV7-6 and TRBJ2-1, reads GAGVSQSPRYKVTKRGQDVALRCDPISGHVSLYWYRQALGQGPEFLTYFNYEAQQDKSGLPNDRFSAERPEGSISTLTIQRTEQRDSAMYRCASSQTGEVSYNEQFFGPGTRLTVL.

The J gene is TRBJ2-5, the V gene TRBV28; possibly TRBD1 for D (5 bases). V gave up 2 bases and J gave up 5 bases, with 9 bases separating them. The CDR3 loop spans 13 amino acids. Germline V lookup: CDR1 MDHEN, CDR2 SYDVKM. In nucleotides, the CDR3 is TGTGCCAGCAGTTTAGGCAGGGTGGAGACCCAGTACTTC. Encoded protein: CASSLGRVETQYF.

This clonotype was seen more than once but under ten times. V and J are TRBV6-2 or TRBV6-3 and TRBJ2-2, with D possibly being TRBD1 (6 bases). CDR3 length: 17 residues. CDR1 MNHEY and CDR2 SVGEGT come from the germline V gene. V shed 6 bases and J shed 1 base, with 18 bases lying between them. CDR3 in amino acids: CASRTDRTLLNTGELFF. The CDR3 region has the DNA TGTGCCAGCAGAACAGACAGGACCCTACTGAACACCGGGGAGCTGTTTTTT.

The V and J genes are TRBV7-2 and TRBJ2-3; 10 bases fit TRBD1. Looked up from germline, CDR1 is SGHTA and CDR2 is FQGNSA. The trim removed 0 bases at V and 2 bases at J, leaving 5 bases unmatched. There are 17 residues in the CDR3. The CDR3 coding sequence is TGTGCCAGCAGCTTAGCCGCTAGACAGGGGGCCACAGATACGCAGTATTTT. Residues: CASSLAARQGATDTQYF.

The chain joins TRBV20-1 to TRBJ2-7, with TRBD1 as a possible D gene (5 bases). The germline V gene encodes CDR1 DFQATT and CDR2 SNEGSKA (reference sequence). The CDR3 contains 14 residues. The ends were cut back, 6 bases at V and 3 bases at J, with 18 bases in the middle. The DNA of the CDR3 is TGCAGTGCGAACCCCCGTGGTCAGGGCTACGAGCAGTACTTC. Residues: CSANPRGQGYEQYF.

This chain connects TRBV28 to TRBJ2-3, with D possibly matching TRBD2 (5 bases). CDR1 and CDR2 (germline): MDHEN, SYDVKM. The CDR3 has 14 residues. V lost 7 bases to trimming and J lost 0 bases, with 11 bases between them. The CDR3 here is CASMGSSSTDTQYF. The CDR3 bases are TGTGCCAGCATGGGGAGCTCTAGCACAGATACGCAGTATTTT.

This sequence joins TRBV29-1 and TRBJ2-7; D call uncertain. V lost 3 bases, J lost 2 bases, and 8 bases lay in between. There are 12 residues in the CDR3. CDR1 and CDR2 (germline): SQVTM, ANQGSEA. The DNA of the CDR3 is TGCAGCGTTGAGGGGTCCGCCTACGAGCAGTACTTC. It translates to CSVEGSAYEQYF.

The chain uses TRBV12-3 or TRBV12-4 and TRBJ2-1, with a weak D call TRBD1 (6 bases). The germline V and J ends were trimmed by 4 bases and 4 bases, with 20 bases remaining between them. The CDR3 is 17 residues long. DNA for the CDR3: TGTGCCAGCAGTTCTACCCGGGACACCTATCTTTACAATGAGCAGTTCTTC. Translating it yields CASSSTRDTYLYNEQFF.

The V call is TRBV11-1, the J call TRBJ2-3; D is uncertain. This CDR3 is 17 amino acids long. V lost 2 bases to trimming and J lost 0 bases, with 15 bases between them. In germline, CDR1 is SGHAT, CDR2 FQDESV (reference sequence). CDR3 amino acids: CASSLWVAATSTDTQYF. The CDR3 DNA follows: TGTGCCAGCAGCTTATGGGTAGCAGCAACAAGCACAGATACGCAGTATTTT.

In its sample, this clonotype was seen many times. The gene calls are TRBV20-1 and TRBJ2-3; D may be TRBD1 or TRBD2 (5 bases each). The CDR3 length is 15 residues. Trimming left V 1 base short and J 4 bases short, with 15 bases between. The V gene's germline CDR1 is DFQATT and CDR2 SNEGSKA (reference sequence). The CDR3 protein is CSARVAAGSPDTQYF. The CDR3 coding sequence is TGCAGTGCTAGAGTCGCCGCAGGGAGCCCAGATACGCAGTATTTT.

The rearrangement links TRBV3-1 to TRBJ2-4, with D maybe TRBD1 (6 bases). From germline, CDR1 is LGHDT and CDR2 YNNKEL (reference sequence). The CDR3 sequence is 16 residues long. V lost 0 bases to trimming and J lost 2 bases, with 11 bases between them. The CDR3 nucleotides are TGTGCCAGCAGCCAAGACAGGGGAGCAACCAAAAACATTCAGTACTTC. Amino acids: CASSQDRGATKNIQYF.

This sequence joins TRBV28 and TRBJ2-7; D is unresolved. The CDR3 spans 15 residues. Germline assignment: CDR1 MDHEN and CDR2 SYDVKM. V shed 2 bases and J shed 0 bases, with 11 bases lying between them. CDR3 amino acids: CASSLHAVTSYEQYF. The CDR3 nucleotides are TGTGCCAGCAGTTTACACGCAGTTACCTCCTACGAGCAGTACTTC. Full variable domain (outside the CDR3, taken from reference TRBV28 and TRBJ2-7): DVKVTQSSRYLVKRTGEKVFLECVQDMDHENMFWYRQDPGLGLRLIYFSYDVKMKEKGDIPEGYSVSREKKERFSLILESASTNQTSMYLCASSLHAVTSYEQYFGPGTRLTVT.

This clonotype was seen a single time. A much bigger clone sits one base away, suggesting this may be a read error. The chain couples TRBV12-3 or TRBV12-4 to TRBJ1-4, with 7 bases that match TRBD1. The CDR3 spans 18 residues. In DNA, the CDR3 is TGTGCCATCAGTTTCGCAACAGGGGAGGGTGGATCTAATGAAAAACTGTTTTTT. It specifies CAISFATGEGGSNEKLFF.

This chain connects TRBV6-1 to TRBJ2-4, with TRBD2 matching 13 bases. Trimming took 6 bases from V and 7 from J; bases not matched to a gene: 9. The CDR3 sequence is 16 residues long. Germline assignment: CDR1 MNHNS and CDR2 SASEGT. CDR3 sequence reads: CASSPRGTSGKNIQYF. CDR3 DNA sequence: TGTGCCAGCAGCCCAAGGGGGACTAGCGGGAAGAACATTCAGTACTTC.

The CDR3 coding sequence is TGTGCCAGCAGCCAACCGCAGGGAGGTTACTCACCCCTCCACTTT. This sequence encodes CASSQPQGGYSPLHF. The gene calls are TRBV4-2 and TRBJ1-6, with a tentative D call TRBD1 (5 bases). V gave up 2 bases and J gave up 10 bases, with 15 bases separating them. Germline CDR1 LGHNA, CDR2 YNFKEQ. The CDR3 has 15 amino acids.

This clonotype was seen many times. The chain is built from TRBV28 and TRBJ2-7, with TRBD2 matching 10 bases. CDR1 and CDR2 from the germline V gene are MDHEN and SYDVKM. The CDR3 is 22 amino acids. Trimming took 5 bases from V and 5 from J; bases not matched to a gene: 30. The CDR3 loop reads CASSPLLNRFMMSGRALDEQYF. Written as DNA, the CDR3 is TGTGCCAGCAGTCCCCTCCTGAATAGGTTTATGATGAGCGGGAGGGCCTTAGACGAGCAGTACTTC.

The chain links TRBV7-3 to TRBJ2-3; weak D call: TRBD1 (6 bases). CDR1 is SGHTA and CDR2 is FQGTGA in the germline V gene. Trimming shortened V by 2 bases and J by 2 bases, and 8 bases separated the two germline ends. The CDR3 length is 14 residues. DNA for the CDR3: TGTGCCAGCAGCTTAGAGGGGGTCACAGATACGCAGTATTTT. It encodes CASSLEGVTDTQYF.